Listed here are 16 T cell receptor beta chains from one sample, sequenced in a study of early T cells in non-severe SARS-CoV-2 infection. Each CDR3 protein is one row after TCRdb ran MiXCR on the 5' RACE reads. The data hold about 81,000 distinct CDR3 sequences, with around 6% observed a single time. The sequencing input was whole blood. Every receptor here comes from an adult who was a healthcare worker with PCR-confirmed SARS-CoV-2 infection or an uninfected control (not recorded which).

Only a few counts were recorded for this clonotype. The rearrangement uses TRBV12-5 and TRBJ2-2; D is unclear. V dropped 3 bases and J dropped 0 bases, with 8 bases sitting between them. CDR1 is LGHNT and CDR2 is FRNRAP in the germline V gene. This CDR3 contains 15 residues. CDR3: CASGFTPANTGELFF. The CDR3, as DNA: TGTGCTAGTGGTTTTACCCCAGCGAACACCGGGGAGCTGTTTTTT.

This clonotype was picked up a small number of times. The gene calls are TRBV9 and TRBJ2-7; 7 bases are a match to TRBD1. This CDR3 comprises 13 residues. Germline trimming cut 4 bases from V and 4 bases from J; bases unmatched to any gene: 5. Germline CDR1 and CDR2: SGDLS and YYNGEE. The CDR3 nucleotides are TGTGCCAGCAGCCCCGGACAGGAATACGAGCAGTACTTC. Encoded protein: CASSPGQEYEQYF.

The chain has TRBV30 and TRBJ2-3, with D perhaps matching TRBD1 (5 bases). V was trimmed by 5 bases and J by 9 bases, leaving 21 bases between them. This CDR3 has 14 amino acids. Germline V gene sequence: CDR1 GTSNPN, CDR2 SVGIG (reference sequence). This CDR3 is CAWVDSLSQMTQYF. The CDR3 nucleotides read TGTGCCTGGGTTGACAGCTTATCACAGATGACGCAGTATTTT.

This clonotype was picked up many times. The V gene is TRBV4-2, the J gene TRBJ2-7; 10 bases are a match to TRBD2. This CDR3 has 16 amino acids. The V gene's germline CDR1 is LGHNA and CDR2 YNFKEQ. V lost 2 bases, J lost 2 bases, and 6 bases stayed unmatched. The CDR3 DNA reads as TGTGCCAGCAGCCAACTTTTGGGGACTAGCGCCTACGAGCAGTACTTC. As protein: CASSQLLGTSAYEQYF.

There are many counts of this clonotype. The rearrangement uses TRBV6-1 and TRBJ2-4, with D hard to call. Deletions cut 0 bases from V and 10 bases from J, with 10 bases between. Germline V gene data show CDR1 as MNHNS and CDR2 as SASEGT. The CDR3 runs to 13 residues. The CDR3 protein is CASSEAGGVIQYF. The CDR3 DNA reads as TGTGCCAGCAGTGAAGCAGGTGGAGTAATTCAGTACTTC.

V usage is TRBV20-1 and J usage is TRBJ1-1; 7 nucleotides line up with TRBD1. V shed 5 bases, J shed 0 bases, and the junction held 12 bases outside the gene matches. CDR3 length equals 16 residues. CDR1 is DFQATT and CDR2 is SNEGSKA in the germline V gene (reference sequence). In DNA form, the CDR3 reads TGCAGTGCTTTCAGGGGGAAGGCTGGCATGAACACTGAAGCTTTCTTT. It encodes CSAFRGKAGMNTEAFF.

This clonotype turned up a few times. This chain joins TRBV6-6 and TRBJ1-6, with no clear D. The CDR3 loop spans 13 amino acids. The V and J ends lost 7 bases and 3 bases respectively, with 7 bases between them. CDR1 is MNHNY, CDR2 SVGAGI, per germline (reference sequence). CDR3 nucleotides: TGTGCCAGCATAGCGGACTATAATTCACCCCTCCACTTT. Its translation: CASIADYNSPLHF.

Ten or more counts support this clonotype. The chain carries TRBV5-5 and TRBJ1-2, with D unclear. Per germline, CDR1 SGHKS and CDR2 YYEKEE (reference sequence). Trimming removed 0 bases at V and 4 bases at J, with 7 bases between. The CDR3 is 13 amino acids. The CDR3 spells CASSLAVTYGYTF. CDR3 sequence (DNA): TGTGCCAGCAGCTTGGCCGTAACCTATGGCTACACCTTC.

The chain carries TRBV28 and TRBJ2-7; D may be TRBD2 (5 bases). V was trimmed by 6 bases and J by 5 bases, leaving 14 bases between them. Germline V gene sequence: CDR1 MDHEN, CDR2 SYDVKM. There are 13 residues in the CDR3. The CDR3 DNA reads TGTGCCAGCAGCCTTACCAGAGGGAACGAGCAGTACTTC. Encoded protein: CASSLTRGNEQYF.

This clonotype has just a few counts. V gene TRBV11-2 combines with J gene TRBJ2-3; tentatively, D is TRBD1 (6 bases). The CDR3 spans 16 residues. Per the germline V gene, CDR1 is SGHAT and CDR2 is FQNNGV. V dropped 3 bases and J dropped 1 base, with 14 bases sitting between them. The DNA of the CDR3 is TGTGCCAGCAGCTTCTCCGCGACAGGTGGCACAGATACGCAGTATTTT. Translated, it gives CASSFSATGGTDTQYF.

This clonotype showed up just a few times. The chain is built from TRBV25-1 and TRBJ1-3, with D hard to call. There are 15 residues in the CDR3. In germline, CDR1 is MGHDK, CDR2 SYGVNS. V lost 3 bases to trimming and J lost 2 bases, with 11 bases between them. In nucleotides, the CDR3 is TGTGCCAGCAGTGATATGCGTTTAACTGGAAACACCATATATTTT. Its translation is CASSDMRLTGNTIYF. Supplemented by reference TRBV25-1 and TRBJ1-3, the full variable domain reads EADIYQTPRYLVIGTGKKITLECSQTMGHDKMYWYQQDPGMELHLIHYSYGVNSTEKGDLSSESTVSRIRTEHFPLTLESARPSHTSQYLCASSDMRLTGNTIYFGEGSWLTVV.

Notes on this clonotype: Mismatch with germline at one junction end may stem from a read error. The chain recombines TRBV28 with TRBJ1-5; possibly TRBD1 for D (6 bases). Looked up from germline, CDR1 is MDHEN and CDR2 is SYDVKM. This CDR3 has 13 residues. CDR3 in DNA: TGTGCCTGCAGCGGAGGGGGGAACCAGCCCCAGCATTTT. This gives the protein CACSGGGNQPQHF.

V and J are TRBV29-1 and TRBJ1-2; D remains unclear. CDR1 is SQVTM, CDR2 ANQGSEA, per germline. The CDR3 has 13 residues. V dropped 5 bases and J dropped 2 bases, with 12 bases sitting between them. The CDR3: CSVLEGANYGYTF. In nucleotides, the CDR3 is TGCAGCGTTTTGGAGGGCGCCAACTATGGCTACACCTTC.

This clonotype came up many times. The chain couples TRBV2 to TRBJ2-2, with D possibly being TRBD1 (6 bases). V lost 5 bases, J lost 2 bases, and 9 bases lay in between. The CDR3 is made up of 14 amino acids. The germline V gene encodes CDR1 SNHLY and CDR2 FYNNEI. The CDR3 region is CASSQQGNTGELFF. CDR3 sequence (DNA): TGTGCCAGCAGTCAACAGGGTAACACCGGGGAGCTGTTTTTT.

This clonotype was seen many times. This chain connects TRBV25-1 to TRBJ2-1; 10 bases are shared with TRBD2. CDR1 and CDR2 (germline): MGHDK, SYGVNS. J gave up 7 bases and V 9 bases, and 9 bases lay outside the gene matches. The CDR3 runs to 14 residues. The CDR3 DNA reads as TGTGCCAGTTCTAGCGGGAGTGGGCCGAATGAGCAGTTCTTC. Amino acid sequence: CASSSGSGPNEQFF.

This clonotype has a handful of counts. The chain is built from TRBV29-1 and TRBJ1-1; D is uncertain. The germline CDR1 and CDR2 sequences are SQVTM and ANQGSEA. V lost 7 bases and J lost 4, with 10 bases in between. The CDR3 consists of 11 residues. The CDR3 loop is CSGLIITEAFF. Written as DNA, the CDR3 is TGCAGCGGTCTAATAATCACTGAAGCTTTCTTT.